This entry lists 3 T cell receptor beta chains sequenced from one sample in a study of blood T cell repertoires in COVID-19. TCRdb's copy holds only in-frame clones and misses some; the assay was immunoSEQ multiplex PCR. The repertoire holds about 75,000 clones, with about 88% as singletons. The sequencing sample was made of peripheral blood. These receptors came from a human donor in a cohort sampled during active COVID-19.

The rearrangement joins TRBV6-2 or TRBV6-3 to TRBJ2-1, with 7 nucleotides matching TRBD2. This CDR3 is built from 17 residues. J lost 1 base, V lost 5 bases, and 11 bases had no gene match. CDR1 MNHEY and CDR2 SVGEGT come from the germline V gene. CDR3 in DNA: TGTGCCAGCAGTCCAAGCGGGATGGGAAGATCCTACAATGAGCAGTTCTTC. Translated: CASSPSGMGRSYNEQFF.

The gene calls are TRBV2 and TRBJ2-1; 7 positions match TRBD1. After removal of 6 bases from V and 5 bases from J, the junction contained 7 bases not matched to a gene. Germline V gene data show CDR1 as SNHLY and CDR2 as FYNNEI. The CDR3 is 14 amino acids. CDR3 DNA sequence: TGTGCCAGCAGAGACAGGGCTCAAAACAATGAGCAGTTCTTC. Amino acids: CASRDRAQNNEQFF.

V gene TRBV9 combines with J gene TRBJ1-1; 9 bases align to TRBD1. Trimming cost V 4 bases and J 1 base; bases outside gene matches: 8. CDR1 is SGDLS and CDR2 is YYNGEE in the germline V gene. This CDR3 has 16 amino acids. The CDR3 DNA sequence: TGTGCCAGCAGCCCAGGACAGGGGAGGGGGAACACTGAAGCTTTCTTT. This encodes CASSPGQGRGNTEAFF.